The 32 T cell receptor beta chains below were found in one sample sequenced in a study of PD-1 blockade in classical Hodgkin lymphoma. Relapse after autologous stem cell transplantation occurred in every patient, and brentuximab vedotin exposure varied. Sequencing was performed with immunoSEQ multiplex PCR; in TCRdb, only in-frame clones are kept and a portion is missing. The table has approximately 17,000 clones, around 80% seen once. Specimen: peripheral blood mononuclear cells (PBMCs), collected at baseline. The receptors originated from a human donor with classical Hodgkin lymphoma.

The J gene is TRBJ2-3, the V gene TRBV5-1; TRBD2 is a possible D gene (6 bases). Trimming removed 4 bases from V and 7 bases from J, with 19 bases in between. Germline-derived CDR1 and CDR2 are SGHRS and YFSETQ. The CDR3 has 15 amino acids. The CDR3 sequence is CASSTSGTLWYTQYF. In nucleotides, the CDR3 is TGCGCCAGCAGCACCTCCGGGACTCTCTGGTATACGCAGTATTTT.

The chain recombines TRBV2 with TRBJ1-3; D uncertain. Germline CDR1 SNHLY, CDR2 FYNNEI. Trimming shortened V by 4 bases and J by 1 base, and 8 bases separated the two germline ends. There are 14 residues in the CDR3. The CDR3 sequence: CASSGFNSGNTIYF. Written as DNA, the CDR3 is TGTGCCAGCAGTGGGTTCAATTCTGGAAACACCATATATTTT.

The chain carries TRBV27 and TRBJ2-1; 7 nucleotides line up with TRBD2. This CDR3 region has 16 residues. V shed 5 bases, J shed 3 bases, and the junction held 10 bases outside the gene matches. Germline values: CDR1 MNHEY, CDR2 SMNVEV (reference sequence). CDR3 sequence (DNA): TGTGCCAGCAGTCCCGGGGGGTACGGCGGCTACAATGAGCAGTTCTTC. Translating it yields CASSPGGYGGYNEQFF.

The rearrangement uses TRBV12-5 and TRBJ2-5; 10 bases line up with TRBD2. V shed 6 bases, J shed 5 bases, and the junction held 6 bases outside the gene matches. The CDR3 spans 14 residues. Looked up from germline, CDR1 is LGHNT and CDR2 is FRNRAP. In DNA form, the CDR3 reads TGTGCTAGTGGGAGCGGGAGGGCCTGGGAGACCCAGTACTTC. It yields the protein CASGSGRAWETQYF.

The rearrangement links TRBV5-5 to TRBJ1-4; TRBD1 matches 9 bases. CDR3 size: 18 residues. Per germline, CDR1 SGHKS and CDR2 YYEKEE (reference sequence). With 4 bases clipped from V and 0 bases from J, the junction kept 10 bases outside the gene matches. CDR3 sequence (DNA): TGTGCCAGCAGCCCCGGCGACAGGGGGGTTGCAACTAATGAAAAACTGTTTTTT. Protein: CASSPGDRGVATNEKLFF.

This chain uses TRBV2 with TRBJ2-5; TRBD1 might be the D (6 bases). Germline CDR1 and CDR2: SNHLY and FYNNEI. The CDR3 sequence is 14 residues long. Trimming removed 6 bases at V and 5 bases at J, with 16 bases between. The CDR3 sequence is CASRAGVGSETQYF. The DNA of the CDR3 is TGTGCCAGCAGGGCAGGGGTCGGCTCGGAGACCCAGTACTTC.

The CDR3 loop is CASSVGVFSYNEQFF. The CDR3 coding sequence is TGTGCCAGCAGCGTAGGGGTGTTCTCCTACAATGAGCAGTTCTTC. J is TRBJ2-1 and V is TRBV9; the D is unclear. CDR3 length: 15 residues. Germline-derived CDR1 and CDR2 are SGDLS and YYNGEE. Trimming took 0 bases from V and 0 from J, leaving 7 bases between them. Filled out from reference TRBV9 and TRBJ2-1, the complete variable domain reads DSGVTQTPKHLITATGQRVTLRCSPRSGDLSVYWYQQSLDQGLQFLIQYYNGEERAKGNILERFSAQQFPDLHSELNLSSLELGDSALYFCASSVGVFSYNEQFFGPGTRLTVL.

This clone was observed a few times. Here the CDR3 DNA reads TGTGCCAGCCGACAAGGGACAGGGGATGGCTACACCTTC. It specifies CASRQGTGDGYTF. The chain has TRBV6-1 and TRBJ1-2; 10 nucleotides match TRBD1. The CDR3 length is 13 residues. Germline CDR1 MNHNS, CDR2 SASEGT. The ends lost 8 bases at V and 6 bases at J; junction bases unmatched: 6.

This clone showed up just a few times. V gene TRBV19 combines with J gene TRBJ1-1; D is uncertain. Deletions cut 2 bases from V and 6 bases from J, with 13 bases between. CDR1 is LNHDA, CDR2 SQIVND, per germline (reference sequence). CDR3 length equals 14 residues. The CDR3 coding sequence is TGTGCCAGTAGTATAAAATCGGTCGTCGCTGAAGCTTTCTTT. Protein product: CASSIKSVVAEAFF.

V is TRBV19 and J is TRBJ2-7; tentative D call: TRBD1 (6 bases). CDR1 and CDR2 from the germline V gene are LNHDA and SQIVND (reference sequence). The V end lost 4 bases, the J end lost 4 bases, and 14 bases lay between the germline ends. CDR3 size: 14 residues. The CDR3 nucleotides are TGTGCCAGTAGTAGAAAAGCAGGGGAGTACGAGCAGTACTTC. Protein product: CASSRKAGEYEQYF.

The CDR3 region has the DNA TGTGCCTGGAGTGTACGAGGACGGGGGGGCCGAGAGACCCAGTACTTC. It codes for CAWSVRGRGGRETQYF. V gene TRBV30 combines with J gene TRBJ2-5; 8 positions agree with TRBD2. The CDR3 is made up of 16 amino acids. Germline trimming cut 0 bases from V and 4 bases from J; bases unmatched to any gene: 10. The germline CDR1 and CDR2 sequences are GTSNPN and SVGIG (reference sequence).

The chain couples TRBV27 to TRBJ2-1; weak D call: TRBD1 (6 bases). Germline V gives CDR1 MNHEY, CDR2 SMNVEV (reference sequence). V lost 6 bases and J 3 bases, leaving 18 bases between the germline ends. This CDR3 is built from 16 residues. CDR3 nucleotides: TGTGCCAGCAGCCGAAAACCCCGGACAGACTACAATGAGCAGTTCTTC. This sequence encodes CASSRKPRTDYNEQFF.

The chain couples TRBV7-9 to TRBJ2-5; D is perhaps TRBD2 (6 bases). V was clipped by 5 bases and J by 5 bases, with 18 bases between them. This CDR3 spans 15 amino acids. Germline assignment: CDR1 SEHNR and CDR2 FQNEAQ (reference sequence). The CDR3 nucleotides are TGTGCCAGCAGCGAGACGGGAGCCCCCGACGAGACCCAGTACTTC. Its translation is CASSETGAPDETQYF.

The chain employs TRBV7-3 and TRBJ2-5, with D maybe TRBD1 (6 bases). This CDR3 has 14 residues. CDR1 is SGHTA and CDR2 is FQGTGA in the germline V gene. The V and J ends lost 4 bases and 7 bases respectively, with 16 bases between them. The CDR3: CASSSGTSGGTQYF. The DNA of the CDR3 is TGTGCCAGCAGCTCCGGGACATCTGGAGGGACCCAGTACTTC.

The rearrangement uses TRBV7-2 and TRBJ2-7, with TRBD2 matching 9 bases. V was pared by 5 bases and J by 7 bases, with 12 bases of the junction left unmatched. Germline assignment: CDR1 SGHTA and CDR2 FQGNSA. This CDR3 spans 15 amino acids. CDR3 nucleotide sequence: TGTGCCAGCAGCCGGGGTGGCGGGAGGGCCGTGGAGCAGTACTTC. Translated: CASSRGGGRAVEQYF.

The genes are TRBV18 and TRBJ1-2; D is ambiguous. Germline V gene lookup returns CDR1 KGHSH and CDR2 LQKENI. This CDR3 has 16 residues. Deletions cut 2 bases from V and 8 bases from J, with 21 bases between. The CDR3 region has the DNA TGTGCCAGCTCACCAGATTACGACACCCAAACGGAGGGCTACACCTTC. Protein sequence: CASSPDYDTQTEGYTF.

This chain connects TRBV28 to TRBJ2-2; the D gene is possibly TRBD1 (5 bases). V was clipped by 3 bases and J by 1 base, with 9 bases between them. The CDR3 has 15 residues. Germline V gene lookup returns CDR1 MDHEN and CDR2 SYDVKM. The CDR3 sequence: CASSFAGLNTGELFF. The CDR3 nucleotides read TGTGCCAGCAGTTTCGCAGGGCTGAACACCGGGGAGCTGTTTTTT.

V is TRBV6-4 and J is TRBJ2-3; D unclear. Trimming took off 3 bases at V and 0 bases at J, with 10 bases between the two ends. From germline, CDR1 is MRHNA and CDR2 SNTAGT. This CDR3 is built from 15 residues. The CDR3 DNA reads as TGTGCCAGCAGTGAAACCACCACTAGCACAGATACGCAGTATTTT. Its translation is CASSETTTSTDTQYF.

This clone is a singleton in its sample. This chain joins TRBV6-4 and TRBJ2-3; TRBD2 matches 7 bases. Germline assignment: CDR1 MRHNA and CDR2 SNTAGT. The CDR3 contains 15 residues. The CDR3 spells CEGGRVNPVADTQYF. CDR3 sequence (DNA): TGTGAGGGCGGGAGAGTTAACCCCGTCGCAGATACGCAGTATTTT.

The CDR3 bases are TGTGCCAGCAGCTCAGGACTAGCGGGGGAGAACACCGGGGAGCTGTTTTTT. Residues: CASSSGLAGENTGELFF. V usage is TRBV5-4 and J usage is TRBJ2-2, with 13 bases that match TRBD2. The CDR3 consists of 17 residues. CDR1 and CDR2 from the germline V gene are SGHNT and YYREEE (reference sequence). The V segment lost 3 bases and the J segment 1 base; nucleotides outside the gene matches: 3.

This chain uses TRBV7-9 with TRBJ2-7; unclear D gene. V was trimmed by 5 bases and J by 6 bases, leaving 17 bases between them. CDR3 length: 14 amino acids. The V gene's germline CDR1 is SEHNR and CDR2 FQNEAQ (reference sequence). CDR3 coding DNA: TGTGCCAGCAGCCCCCCATACGGTTTCAGCGAGCAGTACTTC. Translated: CASSPPYGFSEQYF. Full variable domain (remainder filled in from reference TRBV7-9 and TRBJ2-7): DTGVSQNPRHKITKRGQNVTFRCDPISEHNRLYWYRQTLGQGPEFLTYFQNEAQLEKSRLLSDRFSAERPKGSFSTLEIQRTEQGDSAMYLCASSPPYGFSEQYFGPGTRLTVT.

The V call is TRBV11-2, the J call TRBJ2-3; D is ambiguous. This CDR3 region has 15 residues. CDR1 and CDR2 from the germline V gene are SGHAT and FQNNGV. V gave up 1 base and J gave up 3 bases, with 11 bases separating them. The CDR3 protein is CASSLATRGTDTQYF. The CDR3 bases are TGTGCCAGCAGCTTAGCCACTCGAGGTACAGATACGCAGTATTTT.

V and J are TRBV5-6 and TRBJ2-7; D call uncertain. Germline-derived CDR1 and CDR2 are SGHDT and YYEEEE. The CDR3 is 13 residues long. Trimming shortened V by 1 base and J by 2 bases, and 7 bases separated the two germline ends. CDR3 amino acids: CASSLRNAYEQYF. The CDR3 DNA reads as TGTGCCAGCAGCTTGCGGAATGCCTACGAGCAGTACTTC.

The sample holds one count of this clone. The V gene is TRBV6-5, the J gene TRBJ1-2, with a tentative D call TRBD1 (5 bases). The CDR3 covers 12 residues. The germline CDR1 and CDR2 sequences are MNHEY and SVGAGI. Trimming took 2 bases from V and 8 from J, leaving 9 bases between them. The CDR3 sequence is CASSYGGVGYTF. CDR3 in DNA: TGTGCCAGCAGTTACGGGGGGGTCGGCTACACCTTC.

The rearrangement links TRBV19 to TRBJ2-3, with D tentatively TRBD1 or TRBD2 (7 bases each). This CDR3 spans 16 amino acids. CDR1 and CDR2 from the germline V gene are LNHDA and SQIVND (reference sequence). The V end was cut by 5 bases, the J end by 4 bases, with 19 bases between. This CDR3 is CASSSRQGGSPDTQYF. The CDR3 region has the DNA TGTGCCAGTAGTTCAAGACAGGGAGGGTCGCCAGATACGCAGTATTTT.

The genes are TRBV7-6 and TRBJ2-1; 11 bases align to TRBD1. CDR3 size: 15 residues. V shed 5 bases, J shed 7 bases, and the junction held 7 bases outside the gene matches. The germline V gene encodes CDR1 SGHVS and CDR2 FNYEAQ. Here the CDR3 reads CASSIRDRGGNEQFF. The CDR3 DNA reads TGTGCCAGCAGCATCCGGGACAGGGGGGGAAATGAGCAGTTCTTC.

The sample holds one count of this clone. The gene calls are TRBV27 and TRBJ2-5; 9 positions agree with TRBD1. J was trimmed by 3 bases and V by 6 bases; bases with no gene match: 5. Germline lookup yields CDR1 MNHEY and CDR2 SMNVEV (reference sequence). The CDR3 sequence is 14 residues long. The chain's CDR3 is CASSGQGLEETQYF. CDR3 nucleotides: TGTGCCAGCAGCGGACAGGGGCTCGAAGAGACCCAGTACTTC.

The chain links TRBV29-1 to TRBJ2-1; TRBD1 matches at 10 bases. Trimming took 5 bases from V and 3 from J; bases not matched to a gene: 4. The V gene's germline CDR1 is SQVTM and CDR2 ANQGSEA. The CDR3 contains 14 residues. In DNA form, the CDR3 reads TGCAGCGTTTCGAGGACAGGGGGCTACAATGAGCAGTTCTTC. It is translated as CSVSRTGGYNEQFF.

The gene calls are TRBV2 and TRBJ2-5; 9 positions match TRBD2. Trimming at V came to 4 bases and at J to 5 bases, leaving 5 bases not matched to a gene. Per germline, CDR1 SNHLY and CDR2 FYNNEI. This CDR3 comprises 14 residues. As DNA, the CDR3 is TGTGCCAGCAGTGGCGGGGGGGCCGGGGAGACCCAGTACTTC. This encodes CASSGGGAGETQYF.

This CDR3 is CASSFYRSKDNQPQHF. CDR3 sequence (DNA): TGTGCCAGCAGCTTCTACAGGAGTAAAGACAATCAGCCCCAGCATTTT. The rearrangement joins TRBV7-2 to TRBJ1-5; D might be TRBD1 (5 bases). V lost 3 bases to trimming and J lost 3 bases, with 15 bases between them. Germline lookup yields CDR1 SGHTA and CDR2 FQGNSA. The CDR3 runs 16 residues.

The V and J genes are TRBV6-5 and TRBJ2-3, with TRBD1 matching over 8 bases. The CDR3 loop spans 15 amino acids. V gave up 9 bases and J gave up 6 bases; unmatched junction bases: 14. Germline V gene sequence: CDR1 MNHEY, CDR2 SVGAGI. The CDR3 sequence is CASQGANPPRDTQYF. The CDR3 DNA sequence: TGTGCCAGTCAGGGGGCGAACCCCCCAAGGGATACGCAGTATTTT.

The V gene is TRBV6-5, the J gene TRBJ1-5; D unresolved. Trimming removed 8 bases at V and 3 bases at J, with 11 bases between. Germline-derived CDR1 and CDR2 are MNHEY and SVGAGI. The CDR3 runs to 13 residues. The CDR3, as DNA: TGTGCCAGCTCGGACTCGATCAATCAGCCCCAGCATTTT. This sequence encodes CASSDSINQPQHF.